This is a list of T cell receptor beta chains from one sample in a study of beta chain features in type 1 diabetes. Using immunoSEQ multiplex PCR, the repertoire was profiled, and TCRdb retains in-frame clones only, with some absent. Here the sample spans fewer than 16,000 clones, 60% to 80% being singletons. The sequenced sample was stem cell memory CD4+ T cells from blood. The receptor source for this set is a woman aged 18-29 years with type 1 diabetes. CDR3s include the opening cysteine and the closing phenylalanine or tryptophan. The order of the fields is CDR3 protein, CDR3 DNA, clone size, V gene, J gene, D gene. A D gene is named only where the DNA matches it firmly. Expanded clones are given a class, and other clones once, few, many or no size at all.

CASSQDPREQELFF,TGCGCCAGCAGCCAAGATCCCCGAGAGCAGGAGCTGTTTTTT,.,TRBV4-3,TRBJ2-2,.
CASSMIGQIGNTIYF,TGTGCCAGTAGTATGATCGGACAGATTGGAAACACCATATATTTT,.,TRBV19,TRBJ1-3,.
CASSIGGGQGEDTQYF,TGTGCCAGTAGTATAGGGGGAGGACAGGGGGAAGATACGCAGTATTTT,.,TRBV19,TRBJ2-3,TRBD1
CASSLRTSGRYNEQFF,TGTGCCAGCAGCCTCCGGACTAGCGGGCGGTACAATGAGCAGTTCTTC,.,TRBV7-2,TRBJ2-1,TRBD2
CASSSDWRANYGYTF,TGTGCCAGCAGCTCGGACTGGCGTGCTAACTATGGCTACACCTTC,.,TRBV7-9,TRBJ1-2,.
CASSQWTRQGKETQYF,TGCGCCAGCAGTCAATGGACCCGACAGGGAAAAGAGACCCAGTACTTC,few,TRBV23-1,TRBJ2-5,TRBD1
CASSQGQGSYEQYF,TGTGCCAGCTCACAGGGACAGGGTTCCTACGAGCAGTACTTC,.,TRBV18,TRBJ2-7,TRBD1
CASSLWAGNTEAFF,TGTGCCAGCAGTTTATGGGCAGGGAACACTGAAGCTTTCTTT,.,TRBV27,TRBJ1-1,.
CASSYKRGAGANVLTF,TGTGCCAGCAGTTACAAGCGCGGGGCTGGGGCCAACGTCCTGACTTTC,.,TRBV7-9,TRBJ2-6,.
CASSRHRGTKTGELFF,TGTGCCAGTAGTAGACACAGGGGGACCAAAACCGGGGAGCTGTTTTTT,.,TRBV19,TRBJ2-2,TRBD1
CASSRGQGNTGELFF,TGTGCCAGCAGCCGAGGACAGGGCAACACCGGGGAGCTGTTTTTT,.,TRBV7-9,TRBJ2-2,TRBD1
CASRQGRLNQPQHF,TGTGCCAGCAGACAGGGGCGACTTAATCAGCCCCAGCATTTT,.,TRBV28,TRBJ1-5,TRBD1
CASALRQGAYNEQFF,TGTGCCAGCGCCCTAAGACAGGGGGCGTACAATGAGCAGTTCTTC,.,TRBV7-2,TRBJ2-1,TRBD1
CASGLGEANEKLFF,TGTGCCAGCGGACTAGGGGAGGCTAATGAAAAACTGTTTTTT,few,TRBV28,TRBJ1-4,.
CASSQSGGKARIHNTGELFF,TGCGCCAGCAGTCAATCGGGTGGTAAGGCCAGGATACACAACACCGGGGAGCTGTTTTTT,.,TRBV23-1,TRBJ2-2,.
CASSQGLRGMYTGELFF,TGCGCCAGCAGCCAAGGGTTGAGGGGGATGTACACCGGGGAGCTGTTTTTT,.,TRBV4-3,TRBJ2-2,.
CAWRELAGGQFF,TGTGCCTGGAGAGAATTAGCGGGAGGGCAGTTCTTC,.,TRBV30,TRBJ2-1,TRBD2
CSAILADTQYF,TGCAGTGCCATCCTAGCGGATACGCAGTATTTT,.,TRBV20-1,TRBJ2-3,.
CASSPGVRTEAFF,TGTGCCAGCAGCCCGGGGGTTCGGACTGAAGCTTTCTTT,.,TRBV9,TRBJ1-1,.
CASHGQGYTEAFF,TGTGCCAGCCACGGACAGGGGTACACTGAAGCTTTCTTT,.,TRBV6-6,TRBJ1-1,TRBD1
CSVAHWGGETQYF,TGCAGCGTGGCCCACTGGGGGGGGGAGACCCAGTACTTC,.,TRBV29-1,TRBJ2-5,TRBD2
CAAGGSNQPQHF,TGTGCCGCAGGGGGTAGCAATCAGCCCCAGCATTTT,.,TRBV30,TRBJ1-5,TRBD1
CSVEDGTGSGTGELFF,TGCAGCGTTGAAGATGGAACAGGATCGGGCACCGGGGAGCTGTTTTTT,.,TRBV29-1,TRBJ2-2,.
CASSFNVGDSGANVLTF,TGCGCCAGCAGCTTTAATGTAGGGGACTCTGGGGCCAACGTCCTGACTTTC,.,TRBV5-1,TRBJ2-6,.
CASSWGLAGARSSYNEQFF,TGTGCCAGCAGCTGGGGACTAGCGGGAGCCAGAAGCTCCTACAATGAGCAGTTCTTC,.,TRBV11-2,TRBJ2-1,TRBD2
CASSQGVAGANVLTF,TGTGCCAGCAGCCAGGGAGTAGCTGGGGCCAACGTCCTGACTTTC,.,TRBV14,TRBJ2-6,.
CASSPQPSGGTEAFF,TGTGCCAGCAGTCCCCAGCCCTCGGGGGGCACTGAAGCTTTCTTT,few,TRBV27,TRBJ1-1,.
CASSLGPGQGNTEAFF,TGTGCCAGCAGCTTAGGGCCGGGACAGGGGAACACTGAAGCTTTCTTT,few,TRBV11-2,TRBJ1-1,TRBD1
CASSFRQGYGYTF,TGTGCCAGCAGCTTCAGACAGGGCTATGGCTACACCTTC,.,TRBV7-9,TRBJ1-2,TRBD1
CAISRTGELQPQHF,TGTGCCATCAGCCGGACGGGGGAATTACAGCCCCAGCATTTT,.,TRBV10-3,TRBJ1-5,.
CASRKGGLETQYF,TGTGCCAGCAGGAAAGGAGGGTTGGAGACCCAGTACTTC,few,TRBV6-5,TRBJ2-5,.
CASSLGQANYGYTF,TGTGCCAGCTCTTTGGGACAGGCCAACTATGGCTACACCTTC,.,TRBV6-6,TRBJ1-2,TRBD1
CASSLVTSGRDTQYF,TGCGCCAGCAGCTTGGTAACTAGCGGGAGAGATACGCAGTATTTT,.,TRBV5-1,TRBJ2-3,TRBD2
CASRRVGSEKLFF,TGTGCCAGCAGGCGGGTAGGGAGTGAAAAACTGTTTTTT,.,TRBV11-2,TRBJ1-4,.
CASSLRDSTDTQYF,TGTGCCAGCAGTCTTAGAGATAGCACAGATACGCAGTATTTT,.,TRBV7-9,TRBJ2-3,.
CASSVATRAGGPGSYNEQFF,TGTGCCAGCAGCGTAGCTACGAGAGCGGGAGGGCCGGGATCCTACAATGAGCAGTTCTTC,.,TRBV9,TRBJ2-1,TRBD2
CASGTRDTFYEQYF,TGTGCCAGCGGAACCCGGGACACCTTCTACGAGCAGTACTTC,.,TRBV28,TRBJ2-7,.
CASSVDRGWTGELFF,TGTGCCAGCAGCGTAGACAGGGGGTGGACCGGGGAGCTGTTTTTT,.,TRBV9,TRBJ2-2,TRBD1
CASSLAQRGLYEQYF,TGTGCCAGCAGCTTAGCGCAGAGAGGGCTCTACGAGCAGTACTTC,.,TRBV11-1,TRBJ2-7,.
CASSPREGGTEAFF,TGCGCCAGCAGCCCCAGGGAGGGAGGCACTGAAGCTTTCTTT,.,TRBV5-1,TRBJ1-1,.
CASSLAAGTPNEQFF,TGTGCCAGCAGCTTAGCCGCCGGGACTCCTAATGAGCAGTTCTTC,once,TRBV11-2,TRBJ2-1,.
CASKAGAYNEQFF,TGTGCCAGCAAGGCGGGAGCCTACAATGAGCAGTTCTTC,few,TRBV6-5,TRBJ2-1,TRBD2
CASSLASGASTDTQYF,TGTGCCAGCAGCTTGGCTAGCGGGGCTAGCACAGATACGCAGTATTTT,.,TRBV5-4,TRBJ2-3,TRBD2
CAWRTGQGQPQHF,TGTGCCTGGAGGACAGGGCAGGGTCAGCCCCAGCATTTT,once,TRBV30,TRBJ1-5,TRBD1
CASGLVTGGELFF,TGTGCCAGCGGCCTAGTTACCGGCGGGGAGCTGTTTTTT,.,TRBV28,TRBJ2-2,.
CASGRSLSSYNEQFF,TGTGCCAGCGGGAGGTCCCTCAGCTCCTACAATGAGCAGTTCTTC,.,TRBV9,TRBJ2-1,.
CASRRDRGFPDLNTEAFF,TGTGCCAGCAGGCGGGACAGGGGTTTCCCCGACCTGAACACTGAAGCTTTCTTT,.,TRBV7-2,TRBJ1-1,TRBD1
CASSLWSYGEQYF,TGTGCCAGCAGCTTATGGAGCTACGGCGAGCAGTACTTC,.,TRBV7-2,TRBJ2-7,.
CASSPGQGNEKLFF,TGTGCCAGCTCACCGGGACAGGGGAATGAAAAACTGTTTTTT,.,TRBV18,TRBJ1-4,TRBD1
CASLQRGSNEQFF,TGTGCCAGCTTACAGCGGGGGAGTAATGAGCAGTTCTTC,.,TRBV28,TRBJ2-1,TRBD2
CASSLGPEYTDTQYF,TGTGCCAGCTCATTGGGGCCCGAGTACACAGATACGCAGTATTTT,few,TRBV18,TRBJ2-3,.
CAWRGLSADTQYF,TGTGCCTGGAGAGGACTGAGCGCAGATACGCAGTATTTT,.,TRBV30,TRBJ2-3,.
CASRKRIYNEQFF,TGTGCCAGCAGGAAGCGGATCTACAATGAGCAGTTCTTC,.,TRBV6-1,TRBJ2-1,.
CASSEWRSSGANVLTF,TGTGCCAGCAGTGAATGGAGGAGCTCTGGGGCCAACGTCCTGACTTTC,.,TRBV2,TRBJ2-6,.
CASSSVLSGGLNTGELFF,TGTGCCAGCAGCTCAGTCCTATCGGGAGGCCTAAACACCGGGGAGCTGTTTTTT,.,TRBV7-9,TRBJ2-2,TRBD2
CASSLAGREGTYGYTF,TGTGCCAGCAGCTTAGCAGGCAGGGAGGGGACCTATGGCTACACCTTC,.,TRBV7-9,TRBJ1-2,.
CASSSIRDRGLNEQFF,TGCGCCAGCAGCTCAATCCGGGACAGGGGATTGAATGAGCAGTTCTTC,.,TRBV5-1,TRBJ2-1,TRBD1
CASSRGTSGSLYEQFF,TGTGCCAGCAGTAGGGGGACTAGCGGGAGTCTCTATGAGCAGTTCTTC,.,TRBV27,TRBJ2-1,TRBD2